These 31 T cell receptor beta chains were sequenced from one sample in a study of shared clonotypes between healthy human individuals. This table comes from immunoSEQ multiplex PCR, and its TCRdb copy is limited to in-frame clones, with some not included. The sample records around 1.5 million clones, 98% being singletons. Material for sequencing was naive CD4+ T cells sorted from blood. Subset of the sample: CD45RA+ positively selected. The receptor set was obtained from a man aged 25 to 40 in good health.

The sample holds one count of this clone. The chain links TRBV4-1 to TRBJ1-5, with unresolved D. V was trimmed by 0 bases and J by 6 bases, leaving 6 bases between them. Germline lookup yields CDR1 MGHRA and CDR2 YSYEKL. The CDR3 runs 13 residues. DNA of the CDR3: TGCGCCAGCAGCCAAGATGATTTTCAGCCCCAGCATTTT. It translates to CASSQDDFQPQHF.

The chain has TRBV29-1 and TRBJ2-3; 7 bases are shared with TRBD1. Per germline, CDR1 SQVTM and CDR2 ANQGSEA. The CDR3 is made up of 15 amino acids. The J segment lost 1 base and the V segment lost 8 bases, leaving 12 bases of the junction unmatched. The DNA for the CDR3 is TGCAGCTCCGTGAGGGGGCCCCTGGGCACAGATACGCAGTATTTT. Protein: CSSVRGPLGTDTQYF.

This chain joins TRBV6-5 and TRBJ1-5; no definite D call. There are 14 residues in the CDR3. V lost 5 bases and J lost 6, with 14 bases in between. Germline V CDR1 and CDR2: MNHEY, SVGAGI. The CDR3 DNA reads TGTGCCAGCAGTACGCCGGTAGGCGGTCAGCCCCAGCATTTT. Its translation is CASSTPVGGQPQHF.

The chain recombines TRBV5-6 with TRBJ1-5; 11 bases fit TRBD1. The CDR3 has 13 amino acids. Germline V CDR1 and CDR2: SGHDT, YYEEEE. J gave up 7 bases and V 4 bases, and 1 base lay outside the gene matches. CDR3 coding DNA: TGTGCCAGCAGCGGGACAGGGGGACAGCCCCAGCATTTT. Translated, it gives CASSGTGGQPQHF.

This clone came up once. The chain links TRBV6-5 to TRBJ2-2; TRBD2 matches 7 bases. V dropped 2 bases and J dropped 2; count of bases not matched to a gene: 5. Germline CDR1 MNHEY, CDR2 SVGAGI. This CDR3 comprises 16 residues. The CDR3 sequence is CASSYIPSGNTGELFF. DNA for the CDR3: TGTGCCAGCAGTTACATTCCTAGCGGAAACACCGGGGAGCTGTTTTTT.

The rearrangement uses TRBV19 and TRBJ1-1, with D hard to call. Trimming shortened V by 7 bases and J by 1 base, and 16 bases separated the two germline ends. Germline CDR1 and CDR2: LNHDA and SQIVND (reference sequence). This CDR3 contains 15 residues. The CDR3 reads CASMRNEASNTEAFF. DNA for the CDR3: TGTGCCAGTATGCGCAATGAGGCATCGAACACTGAAGCTTTCTTT.

The chain recombines TRBV10-2 with TRBJ2-5; no clear D. V lost 1 base and J 2 bases, leaving 8 bases between the germline ends. The germline CDR1 and CDR2 sequences are WSHSY and SAAADI. The CDR3 consists of 14 residues. CDR3 loop: CASSELNSQETQYF. CDR3 in DNA: TGCGCCAGCAGTGAGTTGAACTCACAAGAGACCCAGTACTTC.

DNA of the CDR3: TGTGCCAGCAGTGGGGCGGGACTAGCGGGAGGTCGGTACGAGCAGTACTTC. Protein sequence: CASSGAGLAGGRYEQYF. J is TRBJ2-7 and V is TRBV28; 15 bases fit TRBD2. V shed 5 bases, J shed 4 bases, and the junction held 9 bases outside the gene matches. Per germline, CDR1 MDHEN and CDR2 SYDVKM. This CDR3 contains 17 residues. The full variable domain, rest sourced from reference TRBV28 and TRBJ2-7, is DVKVTQSSRYLVKRTGEKVFLECVQDMDHENMFWYRQDPGLGLRLIYFSYDVKMKEKGDIPEGYSVSREKKERFSLILESASTNQTSMYLCASSGAGLAGGRYEQYFGPGTRLTVT.

With regard to this clone: Germline and junction disagree at one end, which may indicate a read error. The gene calls are TRBV7-2 and TRBJ2-6; the D is unclear. The CDR3 has 13 amino acids. The V gene's germline CDR1 is SGHTA and CDR2 FQGNSA. Written as DNA, the CDR3 is TGTGCCACCAGCCCAGCTGGGGCCAACGTCCTGACTTTC. This codes for CATSPAGANVLTF.

The rearrangement links TRBV5-1 to TRBJ2-2; 7 nucleotides agree with TRBD1. CDR3 length equals 14 residues. The germline V gene encodes CDR1 SGHRS and CDR2 YFSETQ. Losses at the gene ends were 7 bases for V and 2 bases for J; bases not matched to a gene: 5. CDR3 region: CASDRTGNTGELFF. The DNA of the CDR3 is TGCGCCAGCGACCGGACAGGCAACACCGGGGAGCTGTTTTTT. The full variable domain, its missing parts supplied by reference TRBV5-1 and TRBJ2-2, is KAGVTQTPRYLIKTRGQQVTLSCSPISGHRSVSWYQQTPGQGLQFLFEYFSETQRNKGNFPGRFSGRQFSNSRSEMNVSTLELGDSALYLCASDRTGNTGELFFGEGSRLTVL.

The chain carries TRBV7-6 and TRBJ2-1; D unresolved. CDR1 and CDR2 (germline): SGHVS, FNYEAQ. There are 12 residues in the CDR3. V was shortened by 2 bases and J by 6 bases, with 5 bases between the two germline ends. The CDR3, as DNA: TGTGCCAGCAGCTTAACTCCCAATGAGCAGTTCTTC. Translated, it gives CASSLTPNEQFF.

The CDR3 nucleotides are TGTGCCTGGAGTGAGGTAGAGCAGTTCTTC. It translates to CAWSEVEQFF. The chain is built from TRBV30 and TRBJ2-1; D not certain. CDR1 GTSNPN and CDR2 SVGIG come from the germline V gene (reference sequence). The CDR3 is 10 residues long. V lost 1 base and J 10 bases, leaving 5 bases between the germline ends. Drawing the rest from reference TRBV30 and TRBJ2-1, the complete variable domain is SQTIHQWPATLVQPVGSPLSLECTVEGTSNPNLYWYRQAAGRGLQLLFYSVGIGQISSEVPQNLSASRPQDRQFILSSKKLLLSDSGFYLCAWSEVEQFFGPGTRLTVL.

Details on this clone: Distinct nucleotide sequences in the sample also encode this CDR3. The chain employs TRBV5-1 and TRBJ2-1; D not certain. The V and J ends lost 4 bases and 5 bases respectively, with 4 bases between them. CDR3 length: 11 amino acids. In germline, CDR1 is SGHRS, CDR2 YFSETQ. The CDR3, as DNA: TGCGCCAGCAGCCGAAACAATGAGCAGTTCTTC. Protein: CASSRNNEQFF.

This chain connects TRBV6-1 to TRBJ1-5; no definite D call. This CDR3 has 13 residues. Germline V gene sequence: CDR1 MNHNS, CDR2 SASEGT. V was shortened by 6 bases and J by 4 bases, with 10 bases between the two germline ends. CDR3 coding DNA: TGTGCCAGCAGACCGATTCGTAATCAGCCCCAGCATTTT. Translation: CASRPIRNQPQHF.

This chain links TRBV29-1 with TRBJ1-1; no definite D call. Germline V gene data show CDR1 as SQVTM and CDR2 as ANQGSEA. Trimming stripped 4 bases from V and 5 bases from J, with 17 bases between. The CDR3 loop spans 14 amino acids. CDR3 in amino acids: CSVVMRLDGTEAFF. DNA for the CDR3: TGCAGCGTTGTTATGAGGCTTGACGGTACTGAAGCTTTCTTT.

This sequence joins TRBV11-3 and TRBJ2-1; tentative D call: TRBD2 (5 bases). Trimming took 5 bases from V and 2 from J, leaving 13 bases between them. Germline V CDR1 and CDR2: SGHNT, YENEEA. The CDR3 has 15 amino acids. The CDR3 sequence: CASSAESGTYNEQFF. The DNA for the CDR3 is TGTGCCAGCAGCGCGGAGAGCGGCACCTACAATGAGCAGTTCTTC.

The genes are TRBV28 and TRBJ1-2; the D gene is possibly TRBD1 (5 bases). V dropped 2 bases and J dropped 7 bases, with 11 bases sitting between them. The CDR3 has 13 amino acids. Per the germline V gene, CDR1 is MDHEN and CDR2 is SYDVKM. DNA for the CDR3: TGTGCCAGCAGTTTAATCGGAGGGACTGGCTACACCTTC. Translated: CASSLIGGTGYTF.

V is TRBV10-3 and J is TRBJ2-7, with 8 bases matching TRBD2. The CDR3 totals 15 residues. Germline CDR1 ENHRY, CDR2 SYGVKD. J lost 0 bases, V lost 2 bases, and 3 bases had no gene match. CDR3 protein: CAISELREASYEQYF. CDR3 DNA: TGTGCCATCAGTGAGCTGCGGGAGGCCTCCTACGAGCAGTACTTC.

This rearrangement joins TRBV10-2 to TRBJ2-7, with D perhaps matching TRBD1 (5 bases). V dropped 6 bases and J dropped 6 bases, with 12 bases sitting between them. The CDR3 has 12 amino acids. The germline gives CDR1 WSHSY, CDR2 SAAADI. The CDR3: CASRDIWSEQYF. CDR3 DNA sequence: TGCGCCAGCAGGGACATCTGGAGCGAGCAGTACTTC.

The rearrangement joins TRBV19 to TRBJ2-1; tentatively, D is TRBD2 (6 bases). The germline V gene encodes CDR1 LNHDA and CDR2 SQIVND (reference sequence). The CDR3 covers 14 residues. V lost 2 bases and J lost 9, with 14 bases in between. This CDR3 reads CASSIRPSGVEQFF. For the CDR3, the DNA is TGTGCCAGTAGTATAAGGCCCTCGGGGGTTGAGCAGTTCTTC.

The chain combines TRBV30 with TRBJ2-1; 12 positions agree with TRBD2. V was pared by 2 bases and J by 9 bases, with 11 bases of the junction left unmatched. This CDR3 spans 16 amino acids. The V gene's germline CDR1 is GTSNPN and CDR2 SVGIG (reference sequence). Here the CDR3 DNA reads TGTGCCTGGAGTATCCGGAGACTAGCGGGAGAACCTGAGCAGTTCTTC. This gives the protein CAWSIRRLAGEPEQFF.

The chain links TRBV27 to TRBJ1-5; D not resolved. The germline V and J ends were trimmed by 5 bases and 5 bases, with 16 bases remaining between them. CDR1 and CDR2 from the germline V gene are MNHEY and SMNVEV (reference sequence). This CDR3 is 15 amino acids long. This CDR3 reads CASSQLGRGDQPQHF. The CDR3 coding sequence is TGTGCCAGCAGTCAATTAGGGAGAGGCGATCAGCCCCAGCATTTT.

This sequence joins TRBV11-3 and TRBJ2-4; perhaps D is TRBD1 or TRBD2 (5 bases each). Germline V lookup: CDR1 SGHNT, CDR2 YENEEA. The CDR3 contains 15 residues. V was shortened by 1 base and J by 7 bases, with 14 bases between the two germline ends. The CDR3 bases are TGTGCCAGCAGCTTAGGGGGACCAGGTGGGAACATTCAGTACTTC. Translated: CASSLGGPGGNIQYF. The entire variable domain, with the rest obtained from reference TRBV11-3 and TRBJ2-4, is as follows: EAGVVQSPRYKIIEKKQPVAFWCNPISGHNTLYWYLQNLGQGPELLIRYENEEAVDDSQLPKDRFSAERLKGVDSTLKIQPAELGDSAVYLCASSLGGPGGNIQYFGAGTRLSVL.

The V gene is TRBV6-6, the J gene TRBJ2-2; tentative D call: TRBD1 (6 bases). This CDR3 comprises 14 residues. From germline, CDR1 is MNHNY and CDR2 SVGAGI (reference sequence). V lost 6 bases, J lost 2 bases, and 10 bases lay in between. The CDR3 region is CASRGDTNTGELFF. The DNA of the CDR3 is TGTGCCAGCAGGGGGGACACCAACACCGGGGAGCTGTTTTTT.

The rearrangement uses TRBV5-1 and TRBJ1-1, with D uncertain. Germline values: CDR1 SGHRS, CDR2 YFSETQ. This CDR3 spans 18 amino acids. V shed 0 bases and J shed 1 base, with 19 bases lying between them. The CDR3 coding sequence is TGCGCCAGCAGCTTGGGGTCCGGCAAGCCCCCCCGGAACACTGAAGCTTTCTTT. Residues: CASSLGSGKPPRNTEAFF.

J is TRBJ2-7 and V is TRBV19; the D is unclear. Germline V gene sequence: CDR1 LNHDA, CDR2 SQIVND (reference sequence). This CDR3 comprises 13 residues. V gave up 9 bases and J gave up 2 bases, with 14 bases separating them. CDR3 DNA sequence: TGTGCCAGCCTGGACCCGCGGACCTACGAGCAGTACTTC. Its protein product is CASLDPRTYEQYF.

This chain uses TRBV18 with TRBJ2-1; unclear D gene. The germline V gene has CDR1 KGHSH and CDR2 LQKENI. Trimming stripped 3 bases from V and 8 bases from J, with 11 bases between. This CDR3 has 13 amino acids. CDR3 residues: CASSPRSGDEQFF. The CDR3 region has the DNA TGTGCCAGCTCACCCCGGTCAGGTGATGAGCAGTTCTTC.

The chain couples TRBV15 to TRBJ2-7; 7 bases align to TRBD1. This CDR3 comprises 16 residues. In germline, CDR1 is LNHNV, CDR2 YYDKDF (reference sequence). The V gene end was trimmed by 6 bases and the J gene end by 0 bases; junction bases not matched to a gene: 11. The CDR3 sequence is CATSIGTGTASYEQYF. The CDR3 DNA reads as TGTGCCACCAGTATTGGAACCGGGACAGCCTCCTACGAGCAGTACTTC.

The chain links TRBV7-2 to TRBJ2-5; the D is unclear. The V gene's germline CDR1 is SGHTA and CDR2 FQGNSA. V was clipped by 2 bases and J by 7 bases, with 11 bases between them. This CDR3 region has 13 residues. This CDR3 reads CASSLWKGGTQYF. The CDR3 DNA follows: TGTGCCAGCAGCTTATGGAAGGGCGGGACCCAGTACTTC.

The chain carries TRBV7-3 and TRBJ2-7; TRBD2 might be the D (5 bases). V was trimmed by 4 bases and J by 6 bases, leaving 13 bases between them. The length of the CDR3 is 13 residues. The V gene's germline CDR1 is SGHTA and CDR2 FQGTGA. The CDR3 sequence: CASSSLLGSEQYF. The CDR3 DNA reads as TGTGCCAGCAGCTCCCTACTAGGGAGCGAGCAGTACTTC. The whole variable domain, remainder taken from reference TRBV7-3 and TRBJ2-7, is GAGVSQTPSNKVTEKGKYVELRCDPISGHTALYWYRQSLGQGPEFLIYFQGTGAADDSGLPNDRFFAVRPEGSVSTLKIQRTERGDSAVYLCASSSLLGSEQYFGPGTRLTVT.

The chain has TRBV5-1 and TRBJ1-1; possibly TRBD1 for D (5 bases). Germline V gene lookup returns CDR1 SGHRS and CDR2 YFSETQ. Trimming removed 4 bases from V and 6 bases from J, with 13 bases in between. The CDR3 extends over 13 amino acids. The CDR3 region has the DNA TGCGCCAGCAGCCCCCAGGGCTTACCTGAAGCTTTCTTT. Translation: CASSPQGLPEAFF. Based on the CDR3 plus reference TRBV5-1 and TRBJ1-1, the full variable domain is KAGVTQTPRYLIKTRGQQVTLSCSPISGHRSVSWYQQTPGQGLQFLFEYFSETQRNKGNFPGRFSGRQFSNSRSEMNVSTLELGDSALYLCASSPQGLPEAFFGQGTRLTVV.